This entry lists 29 T cell receptor beta chains sequenced from one sample in a study of CD8 T cell repertoires and HIV-1 epitope variants. Some clones are missing from TCRdb's copy, which holds only in-frame ones; the method was immunoSEQ multiplex PCR. Here the sample spans around 5,900 clones, under 80% being singletons. Antigens for these TCRs are unknown. Sequenced material: cultured CD8+ T cells derived from PBMCs. The receptors stem from a male donor with HIV.

The V and J genes are TRBV4-3 and TRBJ1-6, with no clear D. The CDR3 is 15 amino acids. V lost 0 bases, J lost 9 bases, and 12 bases lay in between. The germline V gene has CDR1 LGHNA and CDR2 YSLEER. CDR3 sequence (DNA): TGCGCCAGCAGCCAAGATCCAGGAGTGGGTTCACCCCTCCACTTT. Translated: CASSQDPGVGSPLHF.

The table lists this clone with a few counts. The CDR3 protein is CASSATGGFGGYTF. CDR3 sequence (DNA): TGTGCCAGCAGTGCGACAGGGGGCTTTGGCGGCTACACCTTC. The rearrangement joins TRBV27 to TRBJ1-2; 10 nucleotides agree with TRBD1. V trimming: 5 bases; J trimming: 8 bases; junction bases outside the gene matches: 8. The CDR3 runs to 14 residues. CDR1 is MNHEY, CDR2 SMNVEV, per germline (reference sequence).

The V and J genes are TRBV28 and TRBJ1-2; D is unresolved. The germline gives CDR1 MDHEN, CDR2 SYDVKM. This CDR3 has 15 amino acids. The V end was cut by 1 base, the J end by 0 bases, with 9 bases between. Here the CDR3 reads CASSLFTAANYGYTF. Written as DNA, the CDR3 is TGTGCCAGCAGTTTATTTACAGCAGCTAACTATGGCTACACCTTC.

This chain uses TRBV20-1 with TRBJ1-4; no clear D. Trimming removed 0 bases at V and 8 bases at J, with 4 bases between. Germline CDR1 reads DFQATT; CDR2 reads SNEGSKA (reference sequence). This CDR3 contains 11 residues. The CDR3 protein is CSARDREKLFF. The CDR3 bases are TGCAGTGCTAGAGACAGGGAAAAACTGTTTTTT.

V and J are TRBV5-6 and TRBJ1-2, with D hard to call. From germline, CDR1 is SGHDT and CDR2 YYEEEE. V was pared by 0 bases and J by 4 bases, with 7 bases between. This CDR3 is built from 13 residues. The CDR3 is CASSLEPRYGYTF. The CDR3 coding sequence is TGTGCCAGCAGCTTGGAGCCCCGCTATGGCTACACCTTC. The full variable domain, completed using reference TRBV5-6 and TRBJ1-2, is DAGVTQSPTHLIKTRGQQVTLRCSPKSGHDTVSWYQQALGQGPQFIFQYYEEEERQRGNFPDRFSGHQFPNYSSELNVNALLLGDSALYLCASSLEPRYGYTFGSGTRLTVV.

V and J are TRBV7-9 and TRBJ2-3, with a tentative D call TRBD1 (6 bases). V was clipped by 3 bases and J by 0 bases, with 13 bases between them. Germline V CDR1 and CDR2: SEHNR, FQNEAQ (reference sequence). This CDR3 region has 16 residues. The CDR3 DNA is TGTGCCAGCAGCTTGGAACAGGGATATAGCACAGATACGCAGTATTTT. Translation gives CASSLEQGYSTDTQYF. The full variable domain, in which reference TRBV7-9 and TRBJ2-3 provide the parts outside the CDR3, is DTGVSQNPRHKITKRGQNVTFRCDPISEHNRLYWYRQTLGQGPEFLTYFQNEAQLEKSRLLSDRFSAERPKGSFSTLEIQRTEQGDSAMYLCASSLEQGYSTDTQYFGPGTRLTVL.

The V call is TRBV11-2, the J call TRBJ2-6; D is unresolved. Between the trimmed V and J ends, which lost 1 base and 2 bases, there was a span of 12 bases. This CDR3 has 17 amino acids. Germline V lookup: CDR1 SGHAT, CDR2 FQNNGV. This chain's CDR3 is CASSLGWSSAGANVLTF. For the CDR3, the DNA is TGTGCCAGCAGCTTAGGATGGTCGTCGGCTGGGGCCAACGTCCTGACTTTC.

CDR3: CASSQVPGTDTQYF. Written as DNA, the CDR3 is TGTGCCAGCAGCCAAGTTCCCGGAACAGATACGCAGTATTTT. The chain uses TRBV4-2 and TRBJ2-3; D not resolved. Trimming removed 1 base from V and 3 bases from J, with 8 bases in between. CDR1 and CDR2 from the germline V gene are LGHNA and YNFKEQ. CDR3 size: 14 residues.

The chain links TRBV11-1 to TRBJ2-5; D remains unclear. Germline V CDR1 and CDR2: SGHAT, FQDESV (reference sequence). Trimming removed 1 base from V and 3 bases from J, with 6 bases in between. The CDR3 has 13 amino acids. The CDR3 loop reads CASSLEDEETQYF. The CDR3 region has the DNA TGTGCCAGCAGCTTAGAAGATGAAGAGACCCAGTACTTC.

The CDR3 loop is CASSYSGRGRRNEQFF. CDR3 DNA sequence: TGTGCCAGCAGTTACTCGGGCAGGGGAAGGCGAAATGAGCAGTTCTTC. The rearrangement joins TRBV6-5 to TRBJ2-1; a possible D gene is TRBD1 (6 bases). Germline CDR1 reads MNHEY; CDR2 reads SVGAGI. There are 16 residues in the CDR3. Trimming took 0 bases from V and 7 from J, leaving 16 bases between them.

This chain uses TRBV6-1 with TRBJ2-5; perhaps D is TRBD1 or TRBD2 (5 bases each). The tail of the sequence fits TRBJ2-7 better, so the J call may be wrong. In germline, CDR1 is MNHNS, CDR2 SASEGT. This CDR3 has 14 residues. The DNA for the CDR3 is TGTGCCAGCAGCGGGCCGGGACCCACAAACGAGCAGTACTTC. Amino acid sequence: CASSGPGPTNEQYF.

This sequence joins TRBV4-3 and TRBJ1-1; D is possibly TRBD1 (5 bases). Germline V lookup: CDR1 LGHNA, CDR2 YSLEER. Trimming removed 0 bases from V and 3 bases from J, with 8 bases in between. The CDR3 loop spans 14 amino acids. CDR3 coding DNA: TGCGCCAGCAGCCAAGAGGCGGGGGACACTGAAGCTTTCTTT. Protein sequence: CASSQEAGDTEAFF.

This clone occurred once. This chain joins TRBV28 and TRBJ1-3, with 8 bases lining up with TRBD1. CDR1 MDHEN and CDR2 SYDVKM come from the germline V gene. Trimming removed 6 bases from V and 0 bases from J; junction bases left unmatched: 10. The CDR3 consists of 17 residues. CDR3 region: CASSSWTGIISGNTIYF. The CDR3 DNA follows: TGTGCCAGCAGCTCCTGGACAGGGATAATCTCTGGAAACACCATATATTTT.

V usage is TRBV28 and J usage is TRBJ2-7, with D hard to call. V was cut by 5 bases and J by 6 bases, with 11 bases left in between. Germline-derived CDR1 and CDR2 are MDHEN and SYDVKM. The CDR3 is 12 amino acids. CDR3 residues: CASSLSRPEQYF. The DNA of the CDR3 is TGTGCCAGCAGTCTTAGTCGCCCCGAGCAGTACTTC.

This clone was seen more than once but under ten times. Here the CDR3 DNA reads TGTGCCAGCAGTTACTCGCCTAGCGGGGGACGCAATGAGCAGTTCTTC. Residues: CASSYSPSGGRNEQFF. The chain combines TRBV6-5 with TRBJ2-1; 10 positions agree with TRBD2. This CDR3 region has 16 residues. Germline assignment: CDR1 MNHEY and CDR2 SVGAGI. V shed 0 bases and J 6 bases; nucleotides not matched to a gene: 5.

The chain combines TRBV6-5 with TRBJ1-1; TRBD1 aligns across 7 bases. Germline CDR1 reads MNHEY; CDR2 reads SVGAGI. The CDR3 is 14 amino acids. V lost 1 base to trimming and J lost 5 bases; unmatched junction nucleotides: 4. The CDR3 sequence: CASSYFRGGTEAFF. In nucleotides, the CDR3 is TGTGCCAGCAGTTACTTCAGGGGGGGAACTGAAGCTTTCTTT.

The table lists this clone with a few counts. The chain links TRBV11-2 to TRBJ2-1, with D tentatively TRBD1 (5 bases). The CDR3 spans 11 residues. Trimming removed 5 bases from V and 9 bases from J, with 8 bases in between. Germline CDR1 SGHAT, CDR2 FQNNGV. CDR3 loop: CASSLGVEQFF. As DNA, the CDR3 is TGTGCCAGCAGCCTAGGGGTTGAGCAGTTCTTC. Variable domain in full (rest from reference TRBV11-2 and TRBJ2-1): EAGVAQSPRYKIIEKRQSVAFWCNPISGHATLYWYQQILGQGPKLLIQFQNNGVVDDSQLPKDRFSAERLKGVDSTLKIQPAKLEDSAVYLCASSLGVEQFFGPGTRLTVL.

The V call is TRBV2, the J call TRBJ2-3; 15 bases map to TRBD2. The length of the CDR3 is 14 residues. CDR1 is SNHLY and CDR2 is FYNNEI in the germline V gene. The V gene end was trimmed by 8 bases and the J gene end by 5 bases; junction bases not matched to a gene: 2. CDR3 loop: CASRGLAGGDTQYF. The CDR3 region has the DNA TGTGCCAGCCGGGGACTAGCGGGGGGAGATACGCAGTATTTT. The full variable domain, in which reference TRBV2 and TRBJ2-3 provide the parts outside the CDR3, is EPEVTQTPSHQVTQMGQEVILRCVPISNHLYFYWYRQILGQKVEFLVSFYNNEISEKSEIFDDQFSVERPDGSNFTLKIRSTKLEDSAMYFCASRGLAGGDTQYFGPGTRLTVL.

This clone was seen only a few times. The V gene is TRBV7-9, the J gene TRBJ2-7; 16 positions match TRBD2. Germline lookup yields CDR1 SEHNR and CDR2 FQNEAQ (reference sequence). The CDR3 covers 17 residues. V gave up 6 bases and J gave up 7 bases; unmatched junction bases: 12. The CDR3 DNA reads TGTGCCAGCAGGGAGCTGGGACTAGCGGGGGGGCCACGGGAGCAGTACTTC. Its translation: CASRELGLAGGPREQYF.

This chain joins TRBV11-2 and TRBJ2-2; D is possibly TRBD2 (5 bases). The CDR3 extends over 14 amino acids. V was shortened by 2 bases and J by 5 bases, with 9 bases between the two germline ends. The V gene's germline CDR1 is SGHAT and CDR2 FQNNGV. The CDR3 here is CASSLSRRTGELFF. The CDR3 bases are TGTGCCAGCAGCTTAAGCAGGAGGACCGGGGAGCTGTTTTTT.

This clone has a handful of counts. The chain employs TRBV27 and TRBJ2-3, with 10 nucleotides matching TRBD2. After removal of 5 bases from V and 6 bases from J, the junction contained 8 bases not matched to a gene. Germline CDR1 is MNHEY and CDR2 is SMNVEV (reference sequence). This CDR3 contains 15 residues. CDR3 loop: CASSPSGGAADTQYF. The DNA of the CDR3 is TGTGCCAGCAGTCCCAGCGGGGGGGCCGCCGATACGCAGTATTTT.

This clone turned up a few times. J is TRBJ2-7 and V is TRBV27; perhaps D is TRBD1 or TRBD2 (7 bases each). The CDR3 is made up of 15 amino acids. Germline V gives CDR1 MNHEY, CDR2 SMNVEV (reference sequence). V lost 7 bases, J lost 3 bases, and 19 bases lay in between. CDR3 in amino acids: CASTPGGDSNYEQYF. The CDR3 DNA reads TGTGCCAGCACTCCTGGGGGGGACAGCAACTACGAGCAGTACTTC.

This clone was counted only a few times. The chain carries TRBV6-5 and TRBJ2-1; D is perhaps TRBD1 (5 bases). Looked up from germline, CDR1 is MNHEY and CDR2 is SVGAGI. CDR3 size: 14 residues. Deletions cut 2 bases from V and 6 bases from J, with 11 bases between. CDR3 loop: CASSYDSSLNEQFF. The CDR3, as DNA: TGTGCCAGCAGTTACGACAGTTCCCTCAATGAGCAGTTCTTC.

V gene TRBV20-1 combines with J gene TRBJ2-1; unclear D gene. This CDR3 contains 11 residues. Germline values: CDR1 DFQATT, CDR2 SNEGSKA (reference sequence). V was clipped by 0 bases and J by 14 bases, with 11 bases between them. The chain's CDR3 is CSAREPNSEFF. Here the CDR3 DNA reads TGCAGTGCTAGAGAACCAAACTCGGAGTTCTTC.

This clone has only one observation. The V and J genes are TRBV21-1 and TRBJ2-7; the D segment call TRBD1 is taken from the table without a DNA check. TRBV21-1 is listed as a pseudogene. The CDR3 totals 15 residues. The CDR3 nucleotides read TGTGCCAGCAGCAAAGGTGCGAGGGGGACCTACGAGCAGTACTTC. Protein sequence: CASSKGARGTYEQYF.

This clone was seen a few times. V and J are TRBV28 and TRBJ2-5; D assignment may be TRBD1 or TRBD2 (5 bases each). V lost 1 base and J lost 10, with 16 bases in between. CDR3 size: 14 residues. Germline values: CDR1 MDHEN, CDR2 SYDVKM. DNA of the CDR3: TGTGCCAGCAGTTTATCCGGGGCCTCATGGGGCCAGTACTTC. Amino acid sequence: CASSLSGASWGQYF.

This clone was counted only a few times. The rearrangement joins TRBV27 to TRBJ2-7, with D uncertain. V was trimmed by 5 bases and J by 0 bases, leaving 11 bases between them. CDR3 size: 14 residues. CDR1 MNHEY and CDR2 SMNVEV come from the germline V gene (reference sequence). The CDR3 coding sequence is TGTGCCAGCAGTGAGATTGCAAGCTCCTACGAGCAGTACTTC. Translating gives CASSEIASSYEQYF.

This chain joins TRBV29-1 and TRBJ1-1; D is unresolved. V lost 6 bases, J lost 7 bases, and 12 bases lay in between. CDR3 length: 11 amino acids. Per germline, CDR1 SQVTM and CDR2 ANQGSEA. The CDR3 coding sequence is TGCAGCGTGACCTGGAAGGTTGAAGCTTTCTTT. Amino acids: CSVTWKVEAFF.

The chain is built from TRBV5-1 and TRBJ1-1; D is possibly TRBD1 (5 bases). The CDR3 has 13 residues. Trimming pared 6 bases from V and 1 base from J, leaving 10 bases between. Germline V CDR1 and CDR2: SGHRS, YFSETQ. CDR3 nucleotide sequence: TGCGCCAGCAAATTTGGGGGGAACACTGAAGCTTTCTTT. As protein: CASKFGGNTEAFF. The full variable domain, in which reference TRBV5-1 and TRBJ1-1 provide the parts outside the CDR3, is KAGVTQTPRYLIKTRGQQVTLSCSPISGHRSVSWYQQTPGQGLQFLFEYFSETQRNKGNFPGRFSGRQFSNSRSEMNVSTLELGDSALYLCASKFGGNTEAFFGQGTRLTVV.